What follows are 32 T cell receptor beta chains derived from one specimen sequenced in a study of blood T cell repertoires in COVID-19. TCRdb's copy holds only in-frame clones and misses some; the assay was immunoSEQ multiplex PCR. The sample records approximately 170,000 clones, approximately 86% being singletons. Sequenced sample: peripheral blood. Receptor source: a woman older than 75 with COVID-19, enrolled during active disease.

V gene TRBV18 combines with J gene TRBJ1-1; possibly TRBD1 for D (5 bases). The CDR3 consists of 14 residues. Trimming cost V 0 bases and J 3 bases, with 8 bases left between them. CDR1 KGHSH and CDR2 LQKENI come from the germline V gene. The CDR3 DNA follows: TGTGCCAGCTCACCACCTAAAGGGGACACTGAAGCTTTCTTT. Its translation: CASSPPKGDTEAFF.

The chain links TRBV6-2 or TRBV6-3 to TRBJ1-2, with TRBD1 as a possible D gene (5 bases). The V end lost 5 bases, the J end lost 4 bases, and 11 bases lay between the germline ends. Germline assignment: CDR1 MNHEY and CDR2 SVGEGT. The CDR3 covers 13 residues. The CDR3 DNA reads TGTGCCAGCAGTCGACAGTCCCTCTATGGCTACACCTTC. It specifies CASSRQSLYGYTF.

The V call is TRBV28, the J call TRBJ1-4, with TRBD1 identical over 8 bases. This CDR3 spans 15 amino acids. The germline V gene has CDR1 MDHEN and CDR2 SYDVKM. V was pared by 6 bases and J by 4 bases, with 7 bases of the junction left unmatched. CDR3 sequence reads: CASSQAGGYNEKLFF. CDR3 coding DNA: TGTGCCAGCAGCCAAGCAGGGGGCTATAATGAAAAACTGTTTTTT.

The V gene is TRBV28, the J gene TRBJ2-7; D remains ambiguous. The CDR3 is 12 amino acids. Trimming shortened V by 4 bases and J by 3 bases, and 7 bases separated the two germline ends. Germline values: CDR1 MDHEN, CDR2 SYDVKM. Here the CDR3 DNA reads TGTGCCAGCAGTTCCTTCCTCTACGAGCAGTACTTC. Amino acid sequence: CASSSFLYEQYF.

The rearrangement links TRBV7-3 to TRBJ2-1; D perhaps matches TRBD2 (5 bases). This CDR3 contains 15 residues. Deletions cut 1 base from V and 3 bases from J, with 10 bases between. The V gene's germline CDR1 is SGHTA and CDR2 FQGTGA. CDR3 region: CASSLKGSVYNEQFF. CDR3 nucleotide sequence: TGTGCCAGCAGCTTAAAGGGTAGCGTCTACAATGAGCAGTTCTTC.

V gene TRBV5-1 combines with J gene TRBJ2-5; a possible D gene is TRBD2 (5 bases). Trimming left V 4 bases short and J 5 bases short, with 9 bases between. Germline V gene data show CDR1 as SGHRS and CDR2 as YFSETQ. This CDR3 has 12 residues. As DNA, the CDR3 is TGCGCCAGCAGCGGACTCGGGGAGACCCAGTACTTC. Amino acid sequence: CASSGLGETQYF.

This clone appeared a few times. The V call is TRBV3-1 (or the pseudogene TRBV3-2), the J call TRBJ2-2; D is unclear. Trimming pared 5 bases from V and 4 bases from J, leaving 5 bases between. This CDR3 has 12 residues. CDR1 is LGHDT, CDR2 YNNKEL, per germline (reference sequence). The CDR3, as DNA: TGTGCCAGCAGCTATAGCACCGGGGAGCTGTTTTTT. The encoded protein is CASSYSTGELFF.

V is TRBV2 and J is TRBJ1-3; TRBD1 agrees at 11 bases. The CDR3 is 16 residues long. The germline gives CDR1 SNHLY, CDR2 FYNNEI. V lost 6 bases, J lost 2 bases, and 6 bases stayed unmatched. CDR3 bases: TGTGCCAGCAGCCACACGGACAGGGGGCCTGGAAACACCATATATTTT. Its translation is CASSHTDRGPGNTIYF.

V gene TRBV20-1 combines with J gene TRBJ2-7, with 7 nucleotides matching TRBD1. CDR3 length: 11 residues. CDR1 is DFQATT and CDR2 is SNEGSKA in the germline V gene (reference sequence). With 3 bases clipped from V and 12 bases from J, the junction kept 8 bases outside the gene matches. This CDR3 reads CSASDRDRLYF. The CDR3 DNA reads TGCAGTGCTAGTGACAGGGATCGGTTGTACTTC.

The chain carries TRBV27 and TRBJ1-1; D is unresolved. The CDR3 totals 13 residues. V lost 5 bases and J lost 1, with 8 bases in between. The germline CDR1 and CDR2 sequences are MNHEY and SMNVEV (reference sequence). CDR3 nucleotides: TGTGCCAGCAGTCCCCTGTCGAACACTGAAGCTTTCTTT. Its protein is CASSPLSNTEAFF.

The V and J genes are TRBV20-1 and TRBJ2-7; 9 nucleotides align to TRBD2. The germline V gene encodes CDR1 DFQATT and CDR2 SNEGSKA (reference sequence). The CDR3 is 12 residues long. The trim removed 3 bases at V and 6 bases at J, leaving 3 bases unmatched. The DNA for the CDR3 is TGCAGTGCTAGTCTAGCGGGAACCGAGCAGTACTTC. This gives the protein CSASLAGTEQYF.

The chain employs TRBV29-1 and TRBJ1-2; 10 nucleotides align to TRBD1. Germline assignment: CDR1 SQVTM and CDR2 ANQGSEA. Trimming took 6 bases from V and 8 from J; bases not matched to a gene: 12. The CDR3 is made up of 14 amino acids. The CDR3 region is CSVHAGTGDHGYTF. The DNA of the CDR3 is TGCAGCGTCCACGCCGGGACAGGGGATCACGGCTACACCTTC. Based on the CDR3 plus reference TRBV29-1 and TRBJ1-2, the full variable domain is SAVISQKPSRDICQRGTSLTIQCQVDSQVTMMFWYRQQPGQSLTLIATANQGSEATYESGFVIDKFPISRPNLTFSTLTVSNMSPEDSSIYLCSVHAGTGDHGYTFGSGTRLTVV.

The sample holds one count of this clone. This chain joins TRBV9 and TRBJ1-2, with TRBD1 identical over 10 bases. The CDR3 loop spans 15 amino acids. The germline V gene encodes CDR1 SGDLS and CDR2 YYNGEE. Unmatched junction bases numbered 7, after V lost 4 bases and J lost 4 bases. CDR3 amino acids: CASSFGTGVGYGYTF. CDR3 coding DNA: TGTGCCAGCAGCTTCGGGACAGGGGTCGGCTATGGCTACACCTTC. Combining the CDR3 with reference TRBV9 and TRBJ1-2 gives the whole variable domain DSGVTQTPKHLITATGQRVTLRCSPRSGDLSVYWYQQSLDQGLQFLIQYYNGEERAKGNILERFSAQQFPDLHSELNLSSLELGDSALYFCASSFGTGVGYGYTFGSGTRLTVV.

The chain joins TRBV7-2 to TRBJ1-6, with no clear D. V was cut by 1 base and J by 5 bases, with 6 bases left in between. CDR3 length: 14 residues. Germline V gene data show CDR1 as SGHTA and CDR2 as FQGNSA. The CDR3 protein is CASSLGDNNSPLHF. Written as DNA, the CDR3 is TGTGCCAGCAGCTTAGGAGACAATAATTCACCCCTCCACTTT.

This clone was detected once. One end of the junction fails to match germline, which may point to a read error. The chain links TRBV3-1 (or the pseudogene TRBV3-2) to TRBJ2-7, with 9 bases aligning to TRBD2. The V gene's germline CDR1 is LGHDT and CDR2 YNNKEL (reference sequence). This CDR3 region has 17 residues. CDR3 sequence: CAGSQRTLAREGYEQYF. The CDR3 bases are TGTGCCGGCAGCCAACGTACTTTAGCGCGGGAGGGCTACGAGCAGTACTTC.

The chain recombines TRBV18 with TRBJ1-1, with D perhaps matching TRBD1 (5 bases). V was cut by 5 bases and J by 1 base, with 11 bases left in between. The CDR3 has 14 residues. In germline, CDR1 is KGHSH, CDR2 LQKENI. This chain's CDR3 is CASSSRDGNTEAFF. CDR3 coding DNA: TGTGCCAGCTCAAGCAGGGATGGGAACACTGAAGCTTTCTTT. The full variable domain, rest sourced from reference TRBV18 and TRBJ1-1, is NAGVMQNPRHLVRRRGQEARLRCSPMKGHSHVYWYRQLPEEGLKFMVYLQKENIIDESGMPKERFSAEFPKEGPSILRIQQVVRGDSAAYFCASSSRDGNTEAFFGQGTRLTVV.

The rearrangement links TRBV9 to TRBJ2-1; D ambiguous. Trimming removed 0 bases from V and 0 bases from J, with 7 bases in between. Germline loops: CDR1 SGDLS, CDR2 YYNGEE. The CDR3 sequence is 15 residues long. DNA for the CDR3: TGTGCCAGCAGCGTAGGTATTAGCTCCTACAATGAGCAGTTCTTC. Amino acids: CASSVGISSYNEQFF.

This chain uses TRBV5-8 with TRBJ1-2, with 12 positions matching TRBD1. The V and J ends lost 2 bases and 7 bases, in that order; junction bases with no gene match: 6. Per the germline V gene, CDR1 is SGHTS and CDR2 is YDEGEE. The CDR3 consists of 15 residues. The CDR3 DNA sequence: TGTGCCAGCAGCTTACCGGGACAGGGGGCAAGTGGCTACACCTTC. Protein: CASSLPGQGASGYTF.

In nucleotides, the CDR3 is TGTGCCAGCAGCCAAGAAGTTCGGACAGGGTCCTACGAGCAGTACTTC. Its protein product is CASSQEVRTGSYEQYF. The V call is TRBV3-1 (or the pseudogene TRBV3-2), the J call TRBJ2-7, with TRBD1 matching 8 bases. Germline V gives CDR1 LGHDT, CDR2 YNNKEL (reference sequence). V shed 0 bases and J 1 base; nucleotides not matched to a gene: 5. This CDR3 is 16 amino acids long.

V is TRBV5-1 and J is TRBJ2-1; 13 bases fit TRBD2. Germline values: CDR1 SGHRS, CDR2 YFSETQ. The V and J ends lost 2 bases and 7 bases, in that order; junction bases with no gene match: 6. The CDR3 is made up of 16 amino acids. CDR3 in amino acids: CASSFSGTSGTNEQFF. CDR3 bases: TGCGCCAGCAGCTTTTCCGGGACTAGCGGGACAAATGAGCAGTTCTTC. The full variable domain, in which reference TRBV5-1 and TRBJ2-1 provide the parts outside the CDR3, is KAGVTQTPRYLIKTRGQQVTLSCSPISGHRSVSWYQQTPGQGLQFLFEYFSETQRNKGNFPGRFSGRQFSNSRSEMNVSTLELGDSALYLCASSFSGTSGTNEQFFGPGTRLTVL.

CDR3 sequence: CASSRQADGELFF. The CDR3 DNA is TGTGCCAGCAGCCGTCAAGCGGACGGGGAGCTGTTTTTT. The V gene is TRBV3-1 (or the pseudogene TRBV3-2), the J gene TRBJ2-2, with D maybe TRBD2 (5 bases). V was pared by 4 bases and J by 7 bases, with 10 bases between. The CDR3 contains 13 residues. Germline V CDR1 and CDR2: LGHDT, YNNKEL (reference sequence).

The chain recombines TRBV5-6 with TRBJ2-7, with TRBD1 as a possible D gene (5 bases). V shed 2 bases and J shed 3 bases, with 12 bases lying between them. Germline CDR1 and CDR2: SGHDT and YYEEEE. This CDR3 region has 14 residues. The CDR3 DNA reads TGTGCCAGCAGCTTTTGGGGCGAGGTCTACGAGCAGTACTTC. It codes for CASSFWGEVYEQYF.

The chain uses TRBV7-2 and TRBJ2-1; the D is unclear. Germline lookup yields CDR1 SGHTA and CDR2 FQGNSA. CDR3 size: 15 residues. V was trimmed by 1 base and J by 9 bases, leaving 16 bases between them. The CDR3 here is CASSLGAVSFSEQFF. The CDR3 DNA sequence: TGTGCCAGCAGCTTAGGGGCAGTGTCTTTTAGTGAGCAGTTCTTC.

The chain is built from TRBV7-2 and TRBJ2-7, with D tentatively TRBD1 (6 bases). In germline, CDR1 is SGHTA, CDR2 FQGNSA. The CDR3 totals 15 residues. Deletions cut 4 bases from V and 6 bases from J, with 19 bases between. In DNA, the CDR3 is TGTGCCAGCAGCTCGAGCAGGGGCCCCTATCTCGAGCAGTACTTC. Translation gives CASSSSRGPYLEQYF.

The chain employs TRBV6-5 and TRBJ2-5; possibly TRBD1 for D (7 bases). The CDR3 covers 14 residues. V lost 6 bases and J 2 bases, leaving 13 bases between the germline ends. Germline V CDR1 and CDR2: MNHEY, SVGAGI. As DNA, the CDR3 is TGTGCCAGCAGATGGAGGGACAGTCAAGAGACCCAGTACTTC. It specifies CASRWRDSQETQYF.

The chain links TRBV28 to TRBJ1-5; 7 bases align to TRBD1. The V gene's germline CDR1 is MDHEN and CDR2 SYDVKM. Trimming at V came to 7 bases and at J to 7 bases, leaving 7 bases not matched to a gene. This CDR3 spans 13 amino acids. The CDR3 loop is CASKLLGGQPQHF. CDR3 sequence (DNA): TGTGCCAGCAAGCTCTTAGGGGGCCAGCCCCAGCATTTT.

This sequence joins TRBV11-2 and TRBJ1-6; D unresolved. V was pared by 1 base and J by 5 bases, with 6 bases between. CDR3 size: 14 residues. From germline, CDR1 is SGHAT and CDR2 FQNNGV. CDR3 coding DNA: TGTGCCAGCAGCTTAGTGACAAATAATTCACCCCTCCACTTT. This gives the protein CASSLVTNNSPLHF.

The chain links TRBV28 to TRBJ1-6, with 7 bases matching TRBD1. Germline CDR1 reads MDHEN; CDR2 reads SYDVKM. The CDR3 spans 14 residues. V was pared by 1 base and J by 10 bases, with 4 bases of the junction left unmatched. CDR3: CASSLSPGGSPLHF. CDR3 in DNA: TGTGCCAGCAGTTTATCTCCAGGGGGATCACCCCTCCACTTT.

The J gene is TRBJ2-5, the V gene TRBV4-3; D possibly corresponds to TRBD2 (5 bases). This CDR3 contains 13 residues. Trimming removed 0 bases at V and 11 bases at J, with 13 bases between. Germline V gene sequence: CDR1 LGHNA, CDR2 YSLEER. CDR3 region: CASSQDRAGNQYF. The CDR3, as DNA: TGCGCCAGCAGCCAAGATAGGGCCGGGAATCAGTACTTC.

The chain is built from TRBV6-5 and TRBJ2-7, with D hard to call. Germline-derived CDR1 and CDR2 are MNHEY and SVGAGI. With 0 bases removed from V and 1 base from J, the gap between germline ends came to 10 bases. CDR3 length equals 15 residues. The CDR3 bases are TGTGCCAGCAGTTACTCGAGGTCCGGGTCCTACGAGCAGTACTTC. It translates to CASSYSRSGSYEQYF.

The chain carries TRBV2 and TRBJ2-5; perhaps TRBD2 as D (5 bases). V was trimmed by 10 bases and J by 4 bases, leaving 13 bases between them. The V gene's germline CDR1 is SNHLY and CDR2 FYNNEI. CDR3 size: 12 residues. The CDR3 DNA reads TGTGCCACAGGACGGGGTGGAGAGACCCAGTACTTC. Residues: CATGRGGETQYF.

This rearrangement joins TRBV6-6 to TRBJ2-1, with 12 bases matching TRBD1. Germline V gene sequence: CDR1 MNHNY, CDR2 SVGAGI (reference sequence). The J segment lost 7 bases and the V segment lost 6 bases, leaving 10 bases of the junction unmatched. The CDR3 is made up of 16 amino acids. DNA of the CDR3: TGTGCCAGCAGGAACGCCGGGACAGGGGGCTTTAATGAGCAGTTCTTC. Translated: CASRNAGTGGFNEQFF.